The 24 T cell receptor beta chains presented below share a single source sample, sequenced in a study of shared clonotypes between healthy human individuals. Produced via immunoSEQ multiplex PCR; TCRdb's table is partial and in-frame only. The sample lists a few hundred thousand clones; 60% to 70% were seen once. The sequenced material came from memory CD4+ T cells sorted from blood. Described subset: CD45RA-negative fraction. These receptors originate from a man aged 30-40 years in good health.

This clone has at least ten counts. The chain employs TRBV2 and TRBJ2-2; D ambiguous. Per germline, CDR1 SNHLY and CDR2 FYNNEI. The CDR3 is made up of 15 amino acids. Between the trimmed V and J ends, which lost 2 bases and 5 bases, there was a span of 12 bases. The CDR3 spells CASSEPGRVTGELFF. Written as DNA, the CDR3 is TGTGCCAGCAGTGAACCTGGACGGGTGACCGGGGAGCTGTTTTTT. Full variable domain (remainder filled in from reference TRBV2 and TRBJ2-2): EPEVTQTPSHQVTQMGQEVILRCVPISNHLYFYWYRQILGQKVEFLVSFYNNEISEKSEIFDDQFSVERPDGSNFTLKIRSTKLEDSAMYFCASSEPGRVTGELFFGEGSRLTVL.

This chain links TRBV7-6 with TRBJ2-2; 8 positions agree with TRBD1. J gave up 4 bases and V 1 base, and 5 bases lay outside the gene matches. Looked up from germline, CDR1 is SGHVS and CDR2 is FNYEAQ. The CDR3 runs to 16 residues. The CDR3 reads CASSLVQGGLTGELFF. The CDR3 DNA reads TGTGCCAGCAGCTTAGTACAGGGGGGACTCACCGGGGAGCTGTTTTTT.

This clone was seen a few times. This CDR3 is CASSLSGGAEGNTIYF. The CDR3 bases are TGCGCCAGCAGCTTATCAGGGGGCGCGGAGGGAAACACCATATATTTT. The chain employs TRBV5-1 and TRBJ1-3; 8 bases line up with TRBD1. The V gene's germline CDR1 is SGHRS and CDR2 YFSETQ. The junction had 8 bases not matched to a gene; V was cut back by 2 bases and J by 4 bases. The CDR3 loop spans 16 amino acids.

The genes are TRBV25-1 and TRBJ2-2; 7 bases are shared with TRBD1. This CDR3 is 16 amino acids long. The ends lost 3 bases at V and 3 bases at J; junction bases unmatched: 7. CDR1 and CDR2 (germline): MGHDK, SYGVNS. The DNA of the CDR3 is TGTGCCAGCAGTGATCGTCGACAGGGTCACACCGGGGAGCTGTTTTTT. It codes for CASSDRRQGHTGELFF. Supplemented by reference TRBV25-1 and TRBJ2-2, the full variable domain reads EADIYQTPRYLVIGTGKKITLECSQTMGHDKMYWYQQDPGMELHLIHYSYGVNSTEKGDLSSESTVSRIRTEHFPLTLESARPSHTSQYLCASSDRRQGHTGELFFGEGSRLTVL.

This rearrangement joins TRBV7-9 to TRBJ2-2; the D is unclear. The germline V gene has CDR1 SEHNR and CDR2 FQNEAQ (reference sequence). V was shortened by 3 bases and J by 0 bases, with 2 bases between the two germline ends. The CDR3 runs 13 residues. The CDR3 reads CASSFSNTGELFF. CDR3 bases: TGTGCCAGCAGCTTCTCGAACACCGGGGAGCTGTTTTTT.

CDR3 sequence (DNA): TGCGCCAGCAGCCAAGCGCGGGGGAACACCGGGGAGCTGTTTTTT. It specifies CASSQARGNTGELFF. The chain recombines TRBV4-3 with TRBJ2-2; tentatively, D is TRBD2 (6 bases). CDR3 size: 15 residues. Germline-derived CDR1 and CDR2 are LGHNA and YSLEER. Trimming stripped 1 base from V and 1 base from J, with 7 bases between.

The V gene is TRBV6-1, the J gene TRBJ1-5, with D uncertain. Trimming took 8 bases from V and 5 from J, leaving 16 bases between them. This CDR3 is 14 amino acids long. Germline loops: CDR1 MNHNS, CDR2 SASEGT. The CDR3 DNA sequence: TGTGCCAGCCTGGGCACCTCCTTCTATCAGCCCCAGCATTTT. This encodes CASLGTSFYQPQHF.

This clone was found once. V is TRBV2 and J is TRBJ2-3; D gene ambiguous. The CDR3 spans 14 residues. Germline lookup yields CDR1 SNHLY and CDR2 FYNNEI. Deletions cut 4 bases from V and 2 bases from J, with 10 bases between. CDR3 coding DNA: TGTGCCAGCAGTGCCTACCGGAACACAGATACGCAGTATTTT. This translates into CASSAYRNTDTQYF.

The V call is TRBV6-5, the J call TRBJ2-3, with D possibly called TRBD1 or TRBD2 (5 bases each). The CDR3 spans 13 residues. Germline CDR1 MNHEY, CDR2 SVGAGI. V lost 7 bases to trimming and J lost 7 bases, with 15 bases between them. CDR3 region: CASTKSGTHTQYF. The CDR3 coding sequence is TGTGCCAGCACGAAGAGTGGGACCCATACGCAGTATTTT.

This chain links TRBV29-1 with TRBJ2-5; TRBD2 aligns across 8 bases. This CDR3 contains 13 residues. The V segment lost 0 bases and the J segment 5 bases; nucleotides outside the gene matches: 2. The germline V gene encodes CDR1 SQVTM and CDR2 ANQGSEA. CDR3 loop: CSVEDREGETQYF. The CDR3 nucleotides are TGCAGCGTTGAAGATCGGGAGGGCGAGACCCAGTACTTC.

CDR3 region: CASRQGNYGYTF. The CDR3, as DNA: TGTGCCAGCAGGCAGGGGAACTATGGCTACACCTTC. The chain carries TRBV28 and TRBJ1-2; tentative D call: TRBD1 (6 bases). Germline loops: CDR1 MDHEN, CDR2 SYDVKM. V was trimmed by 6 bases and J by 2 bases, leaving 7 bases between them. The CDR3 consists of 12 residues.

The rearrangement links TRBV5-6 to TRBJ1-5, with 10 bases lining up with TRBD1. This CDR3 has 15 amino acids. Trimming removed 3 bases from V and 4 bases from J; junction bases left unmatched: 4. Per the germline V gene, CDR1 is SGHDT and CDR2 is YYEEEE. This CDR3 is CASSSGQGRNQPQHF. CDR3 coding DNA: TGTGCCAGCAGCTCGGGACAGGGGAGGAATCAGCCCCAGCATTTT.

The chain couples TRBV21-1 to TRBJ2-2; TRBD1 reflects the table's D call only, with no check against the DNA. TRBV21-1 is classified as a pseudogene. There are 14 residues in the CDR3. CDR3 bases: TGTGCCAGCAGCCCGCAGGGTGTCACCGGGGAGCTGTTTTTT. As protein: CASSPQGVTGELFF.

The rearrangement links TRBV12-5 to TRBJ2-1; D is perhaps TRBD1 (5 bases). Germline assignment: CDR1 LGHNT and CDR2 FRNRAP. The CDR3 contains 16 residues. Trimming pared 1 base from V and 6 bases from J, leaving 16 bases between. The CDR3 DNA is TGTGCTAGTGGTTTGGCTTCCGGTTCAACAGGCAATGAGCAGTTCTTC. This codes for CASGLASGSTGNEQFF.

The chain combines TRBV5-1 with TRBJ2-1; a possible D gene is TRBD1 (6 bases). Between the trimmed V and J ends, which lost 5 bases and 0 bases, there was a span of 24 bases. Germline values: CDR1 SGHRS, CDR2 YFSETQ. The CDR3 extends over 19 amino acids. CDR3 residues: CASSFKGSVGGSSYNEQFF. In nucleotides, the CDR3 is TGCGCCAGCAGTTTCAAGGGCTCGGTAGGGGGTAGCTCCTACAATGAGCAGTTCTTC.

The chain carries TRBV7-2 and TRBJ1-1; no firm D call. This CDR3 is built from 13 residues. Germline-derived CDR1 and CDR2 are SGHTA and FQGNSA. Trimming left V 2 bases short and J 2 bases short, with 6 bases between. The CDR3 bases are TGTGCCAGCAGCTTAAACAGCAACACTGAAGCTTTCTTT. Its translation is CASSLNSNTEAFF.

In DNA form, the CDR3 reads TGTGCCAGCAGTGGGGAAGTCCGATACGAGCAGTACTTC. This codes for CASSGEVRYEQYF. The chain links TRBV6-1 to TRBJ2-7; D is ambiguous. Germline V lookup: CDR1 MNHNS, CDR2 SASEGT. The CDR3 consists of 13 residues. Trimming took 4 bases from V and 4 from J, leaving 11 bases between them.

This chain uses TRBV2 with TRBJ2-5, with 8 bases aligning to TRBD2. J lost 1 base, V lost 4 bases, and 8 bases had no gene match. Germline V gene data show CDR1 as SNHLY and CDR2 as FYNNEI. CDR3 length equals 16 residues. The CDR3 protein is CASSGGLAGPQETQYF. The CDR3 bases are TGTGCCAGCAGTGGGGGATTAGCGGGACCCCAAGAGACCCAGTACTTC.

The CDR3 spells CASRASSTDTQYF. The CDR3 DNA reads TGCGCCAGCAGGGCCAGTAGCACAGATACGCAGTATTTT. The rearrangement uses TRBV10-1 and TRBJ2-3; D unclear. The CDR3 sequence is 13 residues long. The ends were cut back, 6 bases at V and 0 bases at J, with 7 bases in the middle. Germline loops: CDR1 WNHNN, CDR2 SYGVQD (reference sequence).

This sequence joins TRBV10-3 and TRBJ2-5, with D possibly being TRBD2 (5 bases). Germline V gene lookup returns CDR1 ENHRY and CDR2 SYGVKD. With 4 bases removed from V and 1 base from J, the gap between germline ends came to 16 bases. The CDR3 covers 16 residues. In DNA, the CDR3 is TGTGCCATCAGTGGGACCCCGGGGAGCGGCCAAGAGACCCAGTACTTC. Protein: CAISGTPGSGQETQYF.

Comments on this clone: Distinct nucleotide sequences in the sample also encode this CDR3. This rearrangement joins TRBV9 to TRBJ2-1, with TRBD2 matching 9 bases. J gave up 0 bases and V 2 bases, and 9 bases lay outside the gene matches. The CDR3 runs 18 residues. CDR1 and CDR2 from the germline V gene are SGDLS and YYNGEE. The CDR3 reads CASSVGLAGPSSYNEQFF. The CDR3 DNA sequence: TGTGCCAGCAGCGTCGGTCTAGCGGGGCCCAGCTCCTACAATGAGCAGTTCTTC.

The chain employs TRBV28 and TRBJ2-1; TRBD1 matches 12 bases. The CDR3 consists of 17 residues. Germline V gives CDR1 MDHEN, CDR2 SYDVKM. J was trimmed by 5 bases and V by 6 bases; bases with no gene match: 11. In nucleotides, the CDR3 is TGTGCCAGCAGCGGGACAGGGGGCTTCTTCATCCACAATGAGCAGTTCTTC. Translated: CASSGTGGFFIHNEQFF.

The rearrangement joins TRBV19 to TRBJ1-1; 7 bases fit TRBD1. Trimming at V came to 1 base and at J to 0 bases, leaving 11 bases not matched to a gene. The germline V gene encodes CDR1 LNHDA and CDR2 SQIVND (reference sequence). The CDR3 is 18 residues long. CDR3 sequence reads: CASSIGRAQTGMNTEAFF. The CDR3 nucleotides read TGTGCCAGTAGTATAGGCCGAGCTCAGACAGGGATGAACACTGAAGCTTTCTTT.

The V gene is TRBV18, the J gene TRBJ2-5; perhaps TRBD1 as D (5 bases). The CDR3 has 15 amino acids. V was pared by 3 bases and J by 0 bases, with 11 bases between. CDR1 is KGHSH, CDR2 LQKENI, per germline. CDR3 protein: CASSPSRGNQETQYF. For the CDR3, the DNA is TGTGCCAGCTCACCTTCTAGGGGTAACCAAGAGACCCAGTACTTC.